What follows are 27 T cell receptor beta chains derived from one specimen sequenced in a study of T cells in Graves' hyperthyroidism and ophthalmopathy. Amplification yielded TCR beta CDR3 regions, with RNA transcripts as the source. The study used the HTBI primer set for a first-round RT-PCR of the TCR CDR3. MiXCR, applied by TCRdb to the multiplex PCR reads, yields one record per CDR3 protein. The repertoire holds around 520,000 distinct CDR3 sequences, with about 14% as singletons. The sample comprised blood. The receptor source for this set is a woman in her thirties or forties with Graves' hyperthyroidism.

In its sample, this clonotype was seen once. At one boundary the junction diverges from the germline segment, which might be a read error. The V gene is TRBV10-2, the J gene TRBJ2-1, with 9 bases matching TRBD2. The CDR3 covers 17 residues. Germline V gives CDR1 WSHSY, CDR2 SAAADI. CDR3 nucleotide sequence: TGCGCCAGCAGTGAGGATAGCGGGAGTTTAGCCTACAGTGAGCAGTTCTTC. Its translation is CASSEDSGSLAYSEQFF.

This rearrangement joins TRBV9 to TRBJ1-5; D ambiguous. Trimming shortened V by 0 bases and J by 7 bases, and 17 bases separated the two germline ends. The germline V gene encodes CDR1 SGDLS and CDR2 YYNGEE. This CDR3 is 16 amino acids long. The CDR3 DNA reads as TGTGCCAGCAGCGTAGGTGCGACACCCCTAGGACAGCCCCAGCATTTT. The encoded protein is CASSVGATPLGQPQHF.

The V gene is TRBV6-1, the J gene TRBJ2-7; the D is unclear. V was trimmed by 4 bases and J by 4 bases, leaving 8 bases between them. Germline V gives CDR1 MNHNS, CDR2 SASEGT. This CDR3 has 12 amino acids. CDR3 amino acids: CASSGNPYEQYF. The CDR3 nucleotides are TGTGCCAGCAGTGGGAACCCTTACGAGCAGTACTTC.

As for this clonotype: Just one base apart from a much larger clone, this may be a read error. The CDR3 coding sequence is TGCAGCGTTGCAGGGGGTGGGAACGTTCAGTACTTC. Translated: CSVAGGGNVQYF. The J gene is TRBJ2-4, the V gene TRBV29-1; 7 bases fit TRBD1. With 4 bases clipped from V and 11 bases from J, the junction kept 8 bases outside the gene matches. CDR1 is SQVTM and CDR2 is ANQGSEA in the germline V gene. The CDR3 consists of 12 residues.

The V and J genes are TRBV4-1 and TRBJ2-1, with 11 bases matching TRBD2. This CDR3 comprises 18 residues. Germline loops: CDR1 MGHRA, CDR2 YSYEKL. The V gene end was trimmed by 0 bases and the J gene end by 5 bases; junction bases not matched to a gene: 9. CDR3 sequence reads: CASSQDPATSGTNNEQFF. Here the CDR3 DNA reads TGCGCCAGCAGCCAAGATCCCGCGACTAGCGGGACCAACAATGAGCAGTTCTTC.

This chain joins TRBV6-5 and TRBJ2-1; D is uncertain. Germline assignment: CDR1 MNHEY and CDR2 SVGAGI. CDR3 size: 15 residues. Trimming left V 2 bases short and J 3 bases short, with 11 bases between. The CDR3: CASSYGSVNYNEQFF. The CDR3 coding sequence is TGTGCCAGCAGTTACGGCAGCGTAAACTACAATGAGCAGTTCTTC.

This clonotype was counted only a few times. This chain uses TRBV5-8 with TRBJ2-2; a weak D match, TRBD1 (6 bases). Germline V gives CDR1 SGHTS, CDR2 YDEGEE. The CDR3 sequence is 13 residues long. The V gene lost 2 bases and the J gene lost 7 bases, with 9 bases spanning the gap. The CDR3 is CASSFWDNGELFF. CDR3 sequence (DNA): TGTGCCAGCAGCTTCTGGGACAACGGGGAGCTGTTTTTT.

In regard to this clonotype: Relative to the germline gene, one junction end is altered; a read error may explain this. The chain recombines TRBV7-9 with TRBJ2-2, with a tentative D call TRBD2 (5 bases). Germline loops: CDR1 SEHNR, CDR2 FQNEAQ (reference sequence). This CDR3 spans 15 amino acids. CDR3 DNA sequence: TGTGCCAGCAGTCGACGGACGGTGAACACCGGGGAGCTGGTTTTT. It translates to CASSRRTVNTGELVF.

This clonotype was counted only a few times. This chain uses TRBV19 with TRBJ2-6; perhaps TRBD1 as D (5 bases). V lost 3 bases and J 4 bases, leaving 13 bases between the germline ends. This CDR3 is 16 amino acids long. CDR1 and CDR2 from the germline V gene are LNHDA and SQIVND (reference sequence). In nucleotides, the CDR3 is TGTGCCAGTAGTATTAATTCGGCAGGGGGGGCCAACGTCCTGACTTTC. This sequence encodes CASSINSAGGANVLTF.

This rearrangement joins TRBV5-1 to TRBJ2-7; maybe TRBD1 (6 bases). The CDR3 is made up of 13 amino acids. Germline loops: CDR1 SGHRS, CDR2 YFSETQ. The V gene lost 4 bases and the J gene lost 6 bases, with 14 bases spanning the gap. For the CDR3, the DNA is TGCGCCAGCAGCGAAGGACAGACCTGCGAGCAGTACTTC. This encodes CASSEGQTCEQYF. Variable domain in full (rest from reference TRBV5-1 and TRBJ2-7): KAGVTQTPRYLIKTRGQQVTLSCSPISGHRSVSWYQQTPGQGLQFLFEYFSETQRNKGNFPGRFSGRQFSNSRSEMNVSTLELGDSALYLCASSEGQTCEQYFGPGTRLTVT.

The chain has TRBV19 and TRBJ1-2; D remains unclear. This CDR3 is built from 15 residues. V lost 3 bases to trimming and J lost 2 bases, with 13 bases between them. Germline CDR1 is LNHDA and CDR2 is SQIVND (reference sequence). CDR3 sequence reads: CASSMPRTYNYGYTF. The CDR3 bases are TGTGCCAGTAGTATGCCCAGGACTTACAACTATGGCTACACCTTC. Complete variable domain (other parts from reference TRBV19 and TRBJ1-2): DGGITQSPKYLFRKEGQNVTLSCEQNLNHDAMYWYRQDPGQGLRLIYYSQIVNDFQKGDIAEGYSVSREKKESFPLTVTSAQKNPTAFYLCASSMPRTYNYGYTFGSGTRLTVV.

This clonotype was counted many times. The rearrangement uses TRBV28 and TRBJ1-1; 9 bases are a match to TRBD1. This CDR3 region has 15 residues. CDR1 is MDHEN and CDR2 is SYDVKM in the germline V gene. With 6 bases clipped from V and 3 bases from J, the junction kept 8 bases outside the gene matches. CDR3 sequence: CASSRGQGMDTEAFF. CDR3 DNA sequence: TGTGCCAGCAGCCGAGGACAGGGGATGGACACTGAAGCTTTCTTT.

This clonotype was seen only a few times. The chain recombines TRBV28 with TRBJ2-7; D is uncertain. The CDR3 consists of 11 residues. V was shortened by 11 bases and J by 7 bases, with 15 bases between the two germline ends. Germline V gene sequence: CDR1 MDHEN, CDR2 SYDVKM. CDR3 amino acids: CAVHGPQEQYF. The CDR3, as DNA: TGTGCCGTGCACGGGCCACAGGAGCAGTACTTC.

The V call is TRBV7-2, the J call TRBJ1-4, with D uncertain. The CDR3 covers 14 residues. Germline-derived CDR1 and CDR2 are SGHTA and FQGNSA. The V and J ends lost 3 bases and 7 bases respectively, with 12 bases between them. The CDR3 nucleotides are TGTGCCAGCAGCTTTTCTGGCTCGGGTGAAAAACTGTTTTTT. It codes for CASSFSGSGEKLFF.

This clonotype appeared many times. The chain is built from TRBV28 and TRBJ1-2, with a weak D call TRBD1 (5 bases). V lost 6 bases, J lost 2 bases, and 13 bases lay in between. The CDR3 extends over 14 amino acids. Germline values: CDR1 MDHEN, CDR2 SYDVKM. CDR3 bases: TGTGCCAGCAGGCTCCCGGACACGAACTATGGCTACACCTTC. It codes for CASRLPDTNYGYTF.

The V and J genes are TRBV7-2 and TRBJ2-2; 9 bases line up with TRBD2. Germline lookup yields CDR1 SGHTA and CDR2 FQGNSA. The CDR3 is made up of 15 amino acids. After removal of 5 bases from V and 4 bases from J, the junction contained 5 bases not matched to a gene. CDR3 in amino acids: CASSQTSGTTGELFF. CDR3 sequence (DNA): TGTGCCAGCAGCCAGACTAGCGGCACCACCGGGGAGCTGTTTTTT. Based on the CDR3 plus reference TRBV7-2 and TRBJ2-2, the full variable domain is GAGVSQSPSNKVTEKGKDVELRCDPISGHTALYWYRQSLGQGLEFLIYFQGNSAPDKSGLPSDRFSAERTGGSVSTLTIQRTQQEDSAVYLCASSQTSGTTGELFFGEGSRLTVL.

To note about this clonotype: The junction does not match germline at one end; this may be a read error. The chain links TRBV9 to TRBJ1-4; 7 bases align to TRBD1. The length of the CDR3 is 16 residues. Looked up from germline, CDR1 is SGDLS and CDR2 is YYNGEE. CDR3 sequence reads: CASSVDGSGQRERLFF. In nucleotides, the CDR3 is TGTGCCAGCAGCGTAGATGGATCGGGACAGAGGGAAAGACTGTTTTTT.

This clonotype was counted at least ten times. V gene TRBV3-1 combines with J gene TRBJ1-1; D is uncertain. CDR1 LGHDT and CDR2 YNNKEL come from the germline V gene (reference sequence). This CDR3 spans 13 amino acids. Deletions cut 1 base from V and 1 base from J, with 4 bases between. The CDR3 DNA reads as TGTGCCAGCAGCCAAGGGGGGAACACTGAAGCTTTCTTT. It specifies CASSQGGNTEAFF.

This clonotype was found once. A much bigger clone sits one base away, suggesting this may be a read error. This chain uses TRBV28 with TRBJ1-5; TRBD1 matches at 7 bases. CDR3 length: 18 amino acids. Germline V lookup: CDR1 MDHEN, CDR2 SYDVKM. CDR3 sequence: CTSSDDRAFSSSNQPQHF. The CDR3 coding sequence is TGTACCAGCAGCGACGACAGGGCTTTCAGTAGTAGCAATCAGCCCCAGCATTTT. The variable domain in full, completed from reference TRBV28 and TRBJ1-5, reads DVKVTQSSRYLVKRTGEKVFLECVQDMDHENMFWYRQDPGLGLRLIYFSYDVKMKEKGDIPEGYSVSREKKERFSLILESASTNQTSMYLCTSSDDRAFSSSNQPQHFGDGTRLSIL.

This clonotype has just a few counts. The chain uses TRBV5-1 and TRBJ1-4, with D hard to call. CDR1 is SGHRS, CDR2 YFSETQ, per germline. Trimming removed 4 bases at V and 12 bases at J, with 16 bases between. There are 13 residues in the CDR3. CDR3 loop: CASSLPRTAELFF. The CDR3 coding sequence is TGCGCCAGCAGCCTCCCGCGAACCGCGGAACTGTTTTTT.

The chain links TRBV7-9 to TRBJ1-4; the match to TRBD1 covers 11 bases. Germline loops: CDR1 SEHNR, CDR2 FQNEAQ (reference sequence). The J segment lost 8 bases and the V segment lost 5 bases, leaving 4 bases of the junction unmatched. This CDR3 has 14 amino acids. Here the CDR3 DNA reads TGTGCCAGCAGCCTCGGACAGGGGGCGGAAAAACTGTTTTTT. Amino acid sequence: CASSLGQGAEKLFF.

The chain links TRBV5-1 to TRBJ2-2; 7 bases agree with TRBD1. The CDR3 extends over 17 amino acids. Trimming cost V 5 bases and J 1 base; bases outside gene matches: 11. In germline, CDR1 is SGHRS, CDR2 YFSETQ. The CDR3 loop reads CASSHNRDRRNTGELFF. DNA for the CDR3: TGCGCCAGCAGTCATAACCGGGACAGAAGGAACACCGGGGAGCTGTTTTTT.

The chain combines TRBV5-5 with TRBJ2-1; 8 bases agree with TRBD2. CDR3 length: 16 amino acids. Germline V gene lookup returns CDR1 SGHKS and CDR2 YYEKEE (reference sequence). V was clipped by 4 bases and J by 0 bases; unmatched bases: 6. This chain's CDR3 is CASSRLGTSSYNEQFF. The CDR3 DNA reads TGTGCCAGCAGCCGACTGGGGACTAGCTCCTACAATGAGCAGTTCTTC.

The V gene is TRBV25-1, the J gene TRBJ1-4, with 10 bases matching TRBD1. The CDR3 is 15 residues long. The germline CDR1 and CDR2 sequences are MGHDK and SYGVNS. After removal of 5 bases from V and 8 bases from J, the junction contained 8 bases not matched to a gene. CDR3 nucleotides: TGTGCCAGCAGTCCGGCGGGACAGGGGATAGAAAAACTGTTTTTT. Translated, it gives CASSPAGQGIEKLFF.

This clonotype was seen a handful of times. This sequence joins TRBV10-2 and TRBJ1-2; D perhaps matches TRBD1 (5 bases). Germline loops: CDR1 WSHSY, CDR2 SAAADI. This CDR3 contains 16 residues. Trimming shortened V by 6 bases and J by 7 bases, and 24 bases separated the two germline ends. CDR3 protein: CASRGPQGRSPPGYTF. CDR3 bases: TGCGCCAGCAGGGGCCCTCAGGGCAGGTCCCCGCCTGGCTACACCTTC.

In this sample, this clonotype turned up many times. This chain links TRBV20-1 with TRBJ2-1; 8 bases agree with TRBD1. V was pared by 0 bases and J by 5 bases, with 6 bases of the junction left unmatched. Germline V gene sequence: CDR1 DFQATT, CDR2 SNEGSKA (reference sequence). This CDR3 is built from 15 residues. The CDR3 here is CSARDPRGPNNEQFF. Written as DNA, the CDR3 is TGCAGTGCTAGAGATCCCAGGGGGCCCAACAATGAGCAGTTCTTC.

Remarks on this clonotype: A single base separates this from a much larger clone, so it may be a read error. This sequence joins TRBV20-1 and TRBJ2-3; possibly TRBD1 for D (5 bases). V dropped 5 bases and J dropped 0 bases, with 15 bases sitting between them. The CDR3 covers 15 residues. Germline V CDR1 and CDR2: DFQATT, SNEGSKA (reference sequence). This chain's CDR3 is CSAGGRVGSTDTQYF. The DNA for the CDR3 is TGCAGTGCTGGCGGCAGGGTCGGGAGCACAGATACGCAGTATTTT.